Below are 21 T cell receptor beta chains sequenced from a single sample in a study of Ad26.COV2.S vaccination and SARS-CoV-2 variants. Repertoires were generated with immunoSEQ multiplex PCR, while TCRdb's copy carries only in-frame clones and drops some. This sample has 350,000 to 450,000 clones; more than 75% occur once, and the top ten carry roughly 3.2%. Treatment in this sample: roughly 18 received Ad26.COV2.S at low or high dose, single or two shots; about five received placebo; per-sample allocation not given. Vaccine and placebo recipients were sampled on day 63 after the first injection. The sequencing used peripheral blood, collected in a trial of Ad26.COV2.S vaccine versus placebo. The source of these receptors is a person between 18 and 65 years old who received the Ad26.COV2.S COVID-19 vaccine or a placebo.

J is TRBJ1-5 and V is TRBV5-1; D is possibly TRBD1 (5 bases). CDR3 length: 14 residues. Germline lookup yields CDR1 SGHRS and CDR2 YFSETQ. V was clipped by 1 base and J by 3 bases, with 8 bases between them. The CDR3 here is CASSLQGDNQPQHF. CDR3 nucleotide sequence: TGCGCCAGCAGCTTGCAAGGGGACAATCAGCCCCAGCATTTT. The variable domain in full, with the rest retrieved from reference TRBV5-1 and TRBJ1-5, is KAGVTQTPRYLIKTRGQQVTLSCSPISGHRSVSWYQQTPGQGLQFLFEYFSETQRNKGNFPGRFSGRQFSNSRSEMNVSTLELGDSALYLCASSLQGDNQPQHFGDGTRLSIL.

The chain links TRBV11-2 to TRBJ2-1; perhaps TRBD2 as D (7 bases). This CDR3 has 14 amino acids. From germline, CDR1 is SGHAT and CDR2 FQNNGV. V was shortened by 2 bases and J by 7 bases, with 12 bases between the two germline ends. The CDR3 is CASSLRGAQNEQFF. The CDR3 bases are TGTGCCAGCAGCTTACGGGGGGCCCAAAATGAGCAGTTCTTC.

This chain connects TRBV30 to TRBJ1-6; 10 bases line up with TRBD1. Trimming took 4 bases from V and 5 from J; bases not matched to a gene: 5. This CDR3 has 15 amino acids. In germline, CDR1 is GTSNPN, CDR2 SVGIG (reference sequence). This CDR3 reads CAWMTGGHHNSPLHF. The CDR3 DNA follows: TGTGCCTGGATGACAGGGGGCCATCATAATTCACCCCTCCACTTT.

The chain links TRBV14 to TRBJ1-1; D not certain. This CDR3 is 13 amino acids long. Per the germline V gene, CDR1 is SGHDN and CDR2 is FVKESK. Deletions cut 1 base from V and 7 bases from J, with 10 bases between. The CDR3 sequence: CASSQVSGFEAFF. Written as DNA, the CDR3 is TGTGCCAGCAGCCAAGTTAGTGGGTTTGAAGCTTTCTTT.

The J gene is TRBJ2-7, the V gene TRBV7-2; no firm D call. Germline CDR1 and CDR2: SGHTA and FQGNSA. This CDR3 contains 12 residues. The V gene lost 1 base and the J gene lost 1 base, with 2 bases spanning the gap. CDR3 nucleotides: TGTGCCAGCAGCTTAGAGTCCTACGAGCAGTACTTC. Residues: CASSLESYEQYF. The full variable domain, completed using reference TRBV7-2 and TRBJ2-7, is GAGVSQSPSNKVTEKGKDVELRCDPISGHTALYWYRQSLGQGLEFLIYFQGNSAPDKSGLPSDRFSAERTGGSVSTLTIQRTQQEDSAVYLCASSLESYEQYFGPGTRLTVT.

V is TRBV11-2 and J is TRBJ2-7; D may be TRBD2 (6 bases). Germline V gene sequence: CDR1 SGHAT, CDR2 FQNNGV. This CDR3 has 15 residues. Trimming took off 10 bases at V and 5 bases at J, with 24 bases between the two ends. CDR3: CATNFAGTAHDEQYF. The CDR3 bases are TGTGCCACGAACTTCGCAGGGACTGCTCACGACGAGCAGTACTTC.

The gene calls are TRBV6-5 and TRBJ2-3, with D uncertain. In germline, CDR1 is MNHEY, CDR2 SVGAGI. Trimming shortened V by 7 bases and J by 2 bases, and 16 bases separated the two germline ends. This CDR3 contains 15 residues. The CDR3: CASMEPANPTDTQYF. CDR3 coding DNA: TGTGCCAGCATGGAACCAGCTAACCCCACAGATACGCAGTATTTT.

The V call is TRBV7-8, the J call TRBJ1-2; D is possibly TRBD1 (5 bases). The CDR3 contains 18 residues. V lost 3 bases, J lost 5 bases, and 25 bases lay in between. Per germline, CDR1 SGHVS and CDR2 FQNEAQ. Here the CDR3 reads CASSFTQNLDREEYGYTF. In DNA, the CDR3 is TGTGCCAGCAGCTTTACCCAAAACCTAGACAGAGAGGAATATGGCTACACCTTC.

The rearrangement links TRBV4-2 to TRBJ1-3; no definite D call. Trimming removed 1 base from V and 4 bases from J, with 14 bases in between. CDR3 size: 16 residues. Germline CDR1 LGHNA, CDR2 YNFKEQ. For the CDR3, the DNA is TGTGCCAGCAGCCAAGCACCCCCCGTTGGCGGAAACACCATATATTTT. This translates into CASSQAPPVGGNTIYF.

This sequence joins TRBV4-1 and TRBJ1-2; TRBD1 agrees at 9 bases. This CDR3 spans 18 amino acids. The germline V gene encodes CDR1 MGHRA and CDR2 YSYEKL. Trimming took 4 bases from V and 5 from J; bases not matched to a gene: 17. CDR3 in amino acids: CASSRQTGGQGYFYGYTF. The DNA for the CDR3 is TGCGCCAGCAGCCGCCAAACAGGGGGCCAAGGGTATTTTTATGGCTACACCTTC.

The chain joins TRBV24-1 to TRBJ2-2; perhaps TRBD1 as D (5 bases). The CDR3 is 13 residues long. V was clipped by 2 bases and J by 9 bases, with 9 bases between them. Germline CDR1 KGHDR, CDR2 SFDVKD. The CDR3 DNA reads TGTGCCACCAGTGATTATCAGGGAAGGGAGCTGTTTTTT. Encoded protein: CATSDYQGRELFF.

CDR3 sequence (DNA): TGTGCCTGGAGTGTGGGACAGGGGGCGTTGAATGAGCAGTTCTTC. Translated: CAWSVGQGALNEQFF. This rearrangement joins TRBV30 to TRBJ2-1; the match to TRBD1 covers 12 bases. With 0 bases clipped from V and 7 bases from J, the junction kept 4 bases outside the gene matches. This CDR3 has 15 amino acids. Per the germline V gene, CDR1 is GTSNPN and CDR2 is SVGIG (reference sequence).

The chain has TRBV11-3 and TRBJ2-2; D uncertain. V shed 4 bases and J shed 8 bases, with 8 bases lying between them. CDR3 size: 12 residues. Germline-derived CDR1 and CDR2 are SGHNT and YENEEA. The CDR3 DNA reads as TGTGCCAGCAGCTCTACTCAGGGGGAGCTGTTTTTT. Encoded protein: CASSSTQGELFF.

V is TRBV5-6 and J is TRBJ2-3; no definite D call. Germline values: CDR1 SGHDT, CDR2 YYEEEE. The V and J ends lost 2 bases and 5 bases respectively, with 15 bases between them. This CDR3 is 15 amino acids long. CDR3 coding DNA: TGTGCCAGCAGCTTCCTTGGGCAGTCGAGAGATACGCAGTATTTT. Protein: CASSFLGQSRDTQYF.

The chain links TRBV9 to TRBJ2-7, with D unclear. The CDR3 is 13 amino acids. The germline V gene has CDR1 SGDLS and CDR2 YYNGEE. V lost 3 bases, J lost 6 bases, and 13 bases lay in between. The CDR3 loop is CASSDTPRGEQYF. In DNA, the CDR3 is TGTGCCAGCAGCGACACCCCCAGAGGCGAGCAGTACTTC.

This clone appeared a single time. Other DNA sequences within the sample encode an identical CDR3. V usage is TRBV19 and J usage is TRBJ1-5; TRBD1 matches 10 bases. The germline gives CDR1 LNHDA, CDR2 SQIVND (reference sequence). V dropped 9 bases and J dropped 7; count of bases not matched to a gene: 6. This CDR3 has 13 residues. The CDR3 region has the DNA TGTGCCAGCGCCGGGACAGGGGACCAGCCCCAGCATTTT. Protein product: CASAGTGDQPQHF.

This chain connects TRBV27 to TRBJ1-5; no firm D call. Per germline, CDR1 MNHEY and CDR2 SMNVEV (reference sequence). V lost 3 bases to trimming and J lost 4 bases, with 13 bases between them. The CDR3 spans 15 residues. The chain's CDR3 is CASSLIGQRNQPQHF. The CDR3 region has the DNA TGTGCCAGCAGTTTGATCGGGCAGCGTAATCAGCCCCAGCATTTT.

The chain carries TRBV11-2 and TRBJ1-2; no definite D call. The germline V gene has CDR1 SGHAT and CDR2 FQNNGV. The CDR3 consists of 13 residues. Between the trimmed V and J ends, which lost 3 bases and 3 bases, there was a span of 8 bases. As DNA, the CDR3 is TGTGCCAGCAGCTTTGGACGGGACTATGGCTACACCTTC. Protein: CASSFGRDYGYTF.

The chain is built from TRBV5-1 and TRBJ1-6; D remains ambiguous. Germline CDR1 and CDR2: SGHRS and YFSETQ. Trimming removed 5 bases from V and 2 bases from J, with 11 bases in between. The CDR3 has 15 amino acids. Written as DNA, the CDR3 is TGCGCCAGCAGTGAAGACCGAACCTATAATTCACCCCTCCACTTT. Its translation is CASSEDRTYNSPLHF.

The chain employs TRBV9 and TRBJ1-2; 11 positions match TRBD1. This CDR3 is 15 amino acids long. Per the germline V gene, CDR1 is SGDLS and CDR2 is YYNGEE. The trim removed 4 bases at V and 4 bases at J, leaving 6 bases unmatched. The CDR3 DNA sequence: TGTGCCAGCAGCCTCAGGGACAGGGGGATCTATGGCTACACCTTC. Its translation is CASSLRDRGIYGYTF. The full variable domain, its missing parts supplied by reference TRBV9 and TRBJ1-2, is DSGVTQTPKHLITATGQRVTLRCSPRSGDLSVYWYQQSLDQGLQFLIQYYNGEERAKGNILERFSAQQFPDLHSELNLSSLELGDSALYFCASSLRDRGIYGYTFGSGTRLTVV.

The chain couples TRBV6-2 or TRBV6-3 to TRBJ2-6; D is unresolved. The CDR3 loop spans 15 amino acids. Germline V CDR1 and CDR2: MNHEY, SVGEGT. V shed 5 bases and J shed 0 bases, with 8 bases lying between them. DNA of the CDR3: TGTGCCAGCAGTCAATCCTTCTCTGGGGCCAACGTCCTGACTTTC. It translates to CASSQSFSGANVLTF.